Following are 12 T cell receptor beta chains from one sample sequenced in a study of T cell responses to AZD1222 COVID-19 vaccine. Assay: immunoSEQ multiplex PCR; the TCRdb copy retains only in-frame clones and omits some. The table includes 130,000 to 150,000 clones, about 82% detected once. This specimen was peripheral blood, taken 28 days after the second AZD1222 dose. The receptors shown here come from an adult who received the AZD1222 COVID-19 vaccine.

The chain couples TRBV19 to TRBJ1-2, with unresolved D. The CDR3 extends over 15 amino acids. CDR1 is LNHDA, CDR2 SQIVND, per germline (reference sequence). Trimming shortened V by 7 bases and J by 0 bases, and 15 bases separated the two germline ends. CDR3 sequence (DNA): TGTGCCAGTAATACGGCCAGAGAAGCTAACTATGGCTACACCTTC. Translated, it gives CASNTAREANYGYTF. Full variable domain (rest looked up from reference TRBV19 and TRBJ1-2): DGGITQSPKYLFRKEGQNVTLSCEQNLNHDAMYWYRQDPGQGLRLIYYSQIVNDFQKGDIAEGYSVSREKKESFPLTVTSAQKNPTAFYLCASNTAREANYGYTFGSGTRLTVV.

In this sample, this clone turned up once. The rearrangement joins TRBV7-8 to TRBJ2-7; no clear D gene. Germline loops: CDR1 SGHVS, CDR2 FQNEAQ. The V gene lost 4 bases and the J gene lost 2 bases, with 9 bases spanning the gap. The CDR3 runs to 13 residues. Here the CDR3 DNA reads TGTGCCAGCAGCTCCCGCGCCACCTACGAGCAGTACTTC. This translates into CASSSRATYEQYF. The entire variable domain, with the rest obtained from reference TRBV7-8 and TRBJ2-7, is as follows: GAGVSQSPRYKVAKRGQDVALRCDPISGHVSLFWYQQALGQGPEFLTYFQNEAQLDKSGLPSDRFFAERPEGSVSTLKIQRTQQEDSAVYLCASSSRATYEQYFGPGTRLTVT.

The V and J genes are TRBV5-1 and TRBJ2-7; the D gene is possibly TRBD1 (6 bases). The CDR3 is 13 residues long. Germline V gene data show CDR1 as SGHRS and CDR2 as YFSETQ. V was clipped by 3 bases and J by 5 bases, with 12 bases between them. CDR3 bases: TGCGCCAGCAGCTGGACCGGACAGAACGAGCAGTACTTC. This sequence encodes CASSWTGQNEQYF.

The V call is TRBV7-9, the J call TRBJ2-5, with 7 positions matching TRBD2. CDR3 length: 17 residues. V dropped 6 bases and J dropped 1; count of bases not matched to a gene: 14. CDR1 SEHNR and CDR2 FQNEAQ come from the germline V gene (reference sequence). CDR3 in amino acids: CASSNGGEGPSQETQYF. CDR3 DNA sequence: TGTGCCAGCAGTAATGGGGGGGAGGGCCCATCCCAAGAGACCCAGTACTTC.

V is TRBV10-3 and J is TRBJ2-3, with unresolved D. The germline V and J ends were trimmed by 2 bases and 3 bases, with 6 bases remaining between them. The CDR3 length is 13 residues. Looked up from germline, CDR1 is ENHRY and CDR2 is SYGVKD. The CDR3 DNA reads TGTGCCATCAGTGAGCCGAGAACAGATACGCAGTATTTT. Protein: CAISEPRTDTQYF.

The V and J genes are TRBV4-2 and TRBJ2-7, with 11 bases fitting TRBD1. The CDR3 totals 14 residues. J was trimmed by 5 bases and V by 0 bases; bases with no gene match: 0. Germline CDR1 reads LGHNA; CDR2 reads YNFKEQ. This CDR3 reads CASSQEGQGDEQYF. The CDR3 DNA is TGTGCCAGCAGCCAAGAGGGACAGGGGGACGAGCAGTACTTC.

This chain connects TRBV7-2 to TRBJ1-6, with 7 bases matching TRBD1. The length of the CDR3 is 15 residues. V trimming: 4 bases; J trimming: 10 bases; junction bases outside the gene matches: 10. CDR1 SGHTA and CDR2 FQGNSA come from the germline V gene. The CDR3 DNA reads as TGTGCCAGCAGCTCCGGGGGAGGGGGCAGGTCACCCCTCCACTTT. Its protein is CASSSGGGGRSPLHF.

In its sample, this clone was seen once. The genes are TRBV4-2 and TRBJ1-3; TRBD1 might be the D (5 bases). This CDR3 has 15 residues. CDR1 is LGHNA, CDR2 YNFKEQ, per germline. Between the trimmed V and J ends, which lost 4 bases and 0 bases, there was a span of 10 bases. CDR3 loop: CASSPDRPSGNTIYF. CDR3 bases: TGTGCCAGCAGCCCTGACAGACCCTCTGGAAACACCATATATTTT.

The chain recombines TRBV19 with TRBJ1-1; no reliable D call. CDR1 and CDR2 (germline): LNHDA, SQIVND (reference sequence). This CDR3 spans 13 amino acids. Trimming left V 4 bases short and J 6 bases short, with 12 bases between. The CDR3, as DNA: TGTGCCAGTAGTACCCTGATGGGGTCTGAAGCTTTCTTT. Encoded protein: CASSTLMGSEAFF.

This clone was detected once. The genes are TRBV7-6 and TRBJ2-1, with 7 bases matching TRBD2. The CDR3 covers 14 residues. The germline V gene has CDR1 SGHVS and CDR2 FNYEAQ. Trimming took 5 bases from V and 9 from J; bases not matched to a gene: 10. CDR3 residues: CASSTMGGGTEQFF. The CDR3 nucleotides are TGTGCCAGCAGCACCATGGGCGGGGGTACTGAGCAGTTCTTC. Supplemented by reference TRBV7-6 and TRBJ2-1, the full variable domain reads GAGVSQSPRYKVTKRGQDVALRCDPISGHVSLYWYRQALGQGPEFLTYFNYEAQQDKSGLPNDRFSAERPEGSISTLTIQRTEQRDSAMYRCASSTMGGGTEQFFGPGTRLTVL.

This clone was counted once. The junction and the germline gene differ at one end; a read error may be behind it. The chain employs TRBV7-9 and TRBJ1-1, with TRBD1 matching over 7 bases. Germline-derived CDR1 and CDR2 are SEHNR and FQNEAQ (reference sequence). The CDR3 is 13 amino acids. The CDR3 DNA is TGTGCCAGCAGCTTGGGACAGAACAATGAAGCTTTCTTT. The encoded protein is CASSLGQNNEAFF.

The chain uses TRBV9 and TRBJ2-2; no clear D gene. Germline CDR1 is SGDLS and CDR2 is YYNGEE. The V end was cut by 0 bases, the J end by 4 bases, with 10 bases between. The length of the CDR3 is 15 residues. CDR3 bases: TGTGCCAGCAGCGTAGCTCCGGGCGGCACCGGGGAGCTGTTTTTT. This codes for CASSVAPGGTGELFF.